This T cell receptor beta chain appears in the sequencing data of a study of T-cell reconstitution after alpha-beta-depleted transplantation in children. It was with unique molecular identifiers that the TCRbeta library was prepared. TCRdb passed the PCR reads through MiXCR, listing each CDR3 protein once. The sample contains hundreds of thousands of distinct CDR3 sequences, 15% to 20% of which appear only once. Germline CDR1 is SQVTM and CDR2 is ANQGSEA. V lost 4 bases to trimming and J lost 4 bases, with 14 bases between them. This CDR3 is 14 amino acids long. At least ten counts were recorded for this clonotype.

This specimen consisted of PBMCs from the stem cell graft donor, obtained from the stem cell graft. This sequence originates from a human donor who donated a stem cell graft to a child with acute myeloid leukemia. This sequence joins TRBV29-1 and TRBJ2-1, with TRBD1 as a possible D gene (6 bases). The CDR3 region is CSVGARGDYNEQFF. The CDR3 bases are TGCAGCGTTGGAGCCAGGGGCGATTACAATGAGCAGTTCTTC.